The 23 T cell receptor beta chains below come from one sample, sequenced in a study of T cell responses to AZD1222 COVID-19 vaccine. Profiling relied on immunoSEQ multiplex PCR, and the TCRdb table lists in-frame clones only, not all of them. The data contain roughly 98,000 clones, more than 80% of them singletons. Here the sequenced sample was peripheral blood, taken on day 0 of AZD1222 vaccination. The receptors here all came from an adult in good health.

This chain links TRBV30 with TRBJ2-3; D not resolved. CDR1 GTSNPN and CDR2 SVGIG come from the germline V gene (reference sequence). The V end was cut by 1 base, the J end by 5 bases, with 10 bases between. The CDR3 consists of 13 residues. CDR3 in DNA: TGTGCCTGGAGTGAAGGGCCTGGAGATACGCAGTATTTT. It is translated as CAWSEGPGDTQYF.

This chain uses TRBV19 with TRBJ1-2, with 8 bases identical to TRBD1. Looked up from germline, CDR1 is LNHDA and CDR2 is SQIVND (reference sequence). The CDR3 runs 14 residues. With V trimmed by 6 bases and J by 8 bases, 11 bases remained unmatched. CDR3 bases: TGTGCCAGTAGCCCCAACCGGGACAGGCCCGGCTACACCTTC. Its translation is CASSPNRDRPGYTF.

This clone was detected once. This chain connects TRBV2 to TRBJ1-4; 9 nucleotides align to TRBD1. In germline, CDR1 is SNHLY, CDR2 FYNNEI. The CDR3 has 12 residues. V gave up 11 bases and J gave up 7 bases; unmatched junction bases: 5. In DNA form, the CDR3 reads TGTGCCGCAAGGACAGGGGCTGAAAAACTGTTTTTT. Amino acid sequence: CAARTGAEKLFF.

The V call is TRBV9, the J call TRBJ2-2; 9 bases are shared with TRBD2. Germline V gene lookup returns CDR1 SGDLS and CDR2 YYNGEE. J gave up 0 bases and V 0 bases, and 3 bases lay outside the gene matches. This CDR3 region has 17 residues. CDR3 protein: CASSVAAGGSNTGELFF. CDR3 DNA sequence: TGTGCCAGCAGCGTAGCGGCGGGAGGGTCGAACACCGGGGAGCTGTTTTTT.

This chain links TRBV4-1 with TRBJ1-5; no firm D call. The CDR3 spans 17 residues. Per germline, CDR1 MGHRA and CDR2 YSYEKL. Trimming pared 1 base from V and 3 bases from J, leaving 16 bases between. CDR3 nucleotide sequence: TGCGCCAGCAGCCAAGTACGGGGAATAATGAACAATCAGCCCCAGCATTTT. Amino acid sequence: CASSQVRGIMNNQPQHF.

The V call is TRBV19, the J call TRBJ2-3; tentative D call: TRBD2 (5 bases). CDR1 is LNHDA and CDR2 is SQIVND in the germline V gene (reference sequence). V was clipped by 5 bases and J by 2 bases, with 8 bases between them. This CDR3 region has 13 residues. The DNA of the CDR3 is TGTGCCAGTAGTCGAGCGGTCACAGATACGCAGTATTTT. Its protein product is CASSRAVTDTQYF.

The chain couples TRBV29-1 to TRBJ2-7, with D possibly TRBD1 on 6 matching bases. Between the trimmed V and J ends, which lost 2 bases and 3 bases, there was a span of 17 bases. The CDR3 totals 15 residues. Germline CDR1 SQVTM, CDR2 ANQGSEA. The CDR3 reads CSVEHAGTRGYEQYF. As DNA, the CDR3 is TGCAGCGTTGAACATGCCGGGACACGTGGCTACGAGCAGTACTTC.

This clone was counted at least ten times. The chain is built from TRBV5-5 and TRBJ1-1; the D gene is possibly TRBD1 (6 bases). Trimming stripped 3 bases from V and 4 bases from J, with 10 bases between. Germline CDR1 reads SGHKS; CDR2 reads YYEKEE (reference sequence). The CDR3 extends over 13 amino acids. The chain's CDR3 is CASSSGVGTEAFF. The CDR3 nucleotides are TGTGCCAGCAGCTCAGGGGTCGGCACTGAAGCTTTCTTT.

V is TRBV30 and J is TRBJ2-4; D is possibly TRBD2 (7 bases). The CDR3 length is 17 residues. The germline gives CDR1 GTSNPN, CDR2 SVGIG (reference sequence). V shed 0 bases and J shed 0 bases, with 15 bases lying between them. The DNA of the CDR3 is TGTGCCTGGAGTGTACAAGGGGGGGGATCAGCCAAAAACATTCAGTACTTC. Amino acids: CAWSVQGGGSAKNIQYF.

The chain recombines TRBV5-8 with TRBJ1-2; no reliable D call. Germline lookup yields CDR1 SGHTS and CDR2 YDEGEE. Trimming cost V 3 bases and J 6 bases, with 18 bases left between them. This CDR3 is built from 15 residues. As DNA, the CDR3 is TGTGCCAGCAGCTCACGATTGGGAGGGATGGATGGCTACACCTTC. Translating gives CASSSRLGGMDGYTF.

The chain is built from TRBV4-2 and TRBJ1-1; D is perhaps TRBD1 (6 bases). The germline V gene encodes CDR1 LGHNA and CDR2 YNFKEQ. The V end lost 5 bases, the J end lost 1 base, and 11 bases lay between the germline ends. CDR3 length: 14 amino acids. CDR3: CASSIRTANTEAFF. The CDR3 DNA reads TGTGCCAGCAGCATTCGGACAGCGAACACTGAAGCTTTCTTT.

The chain's CDR3 is CASRGTAEKLFF. DNA of the CDR3: TGTGCCAGTCGCGGGACAGCAGAAAAACTGTTTTTT. V usage is TRBV19 and J usage is TRBJ1-4; TRBD1 matches 7 bases. There are 12 residues in the CDR3. The germline gives CDR1 LNHDA, CDR2 SQIVND (reference sequence). The V and J ends lost 8 bases and 8 bases, in that order; junction bases with no gene match: 5.

This sequence joins TRBV4-1 and TRBJ2-7; no definite D call. Germline V gives CDR1 MGHRA, CDR2 YSYEKL. This CDR3 spans 14 amino acids. V was clipped by 6 bases and J by 2 bases, with 14 bases between them. This CDR3 reads CASSPGPETYEQYF. The DNA for the CDR3 is TGCGCCAGCAGTCCCGGGCCAGAAACCTACGAGCAGTACTTC.

The genes are TRBV3-1 (or the pseudogene TRBV3-2) and TRBJ1-6; D gene uncertain. Germline assignment: CDR1 LGHDT and CDR2 YNNKEL (reference sequence). This CDR3 contains 13 residues. V was shortened by 1 base and J by 7 bases, with 5 bases between the two germline ends. This CDR3 is CASSQGGNSPLHF. DNA of the CDR3: TGTGCCAGCAGCCAAGGGGGAAATTCACCCCTCCACTTT.

The chain is built from TRBV23-1 and TRBJ2-1, with D uncertain. Being an ORF, TRBV23-1 has a function that is uncertain. Between the trimmed V and J ends, which lost 2 bases and 0 bases, there was a span of 29 bases. This CDR3 spans 22 amino acids. The CDR3: CASSQVLSTQYDALSSYNEQFF. The CDR3 coding sequence is TGCGCCAGCAGTCAAGTTCTTTCGACCCAATACGACGCCCTAAGCTCCTACAATGAGCAGTTCTTC.

The chain joins TRBV6-4 to TRBJ2-1; unclear D gene. Germline V gene data show CDR1 as MRHNA and CDR2 as SNTAGT. V dropped 3 bases and J dropped 1 base, with 10 bases sitting between them. The CDR3 is 15 residues long. CDR3 sequence (DNA): TGTGCCAGCAGTGAGGAGTCGTTATCCTACAATGAGCAGTTCTTC. Protein: CASSEESLSYNEQFF.

The genes are TRBV9 and TRBJ2-6; D remains ambiguous. V lost 0 bases and J 4 bases, leaving 11 bases between the germline ends. The CDR3 sequence is 16 residues long. Germline V gene lookup returns CDR1 SGDLS and CDR2 YYNGEE. The CDR3 coding sequence is TGTGCCAGCAGCGTAGTTGGTGGTCGAGGGGCCAACGTCCTGACTTTC. Its protein is CASSVVGGRGANVLTF. Looking up the rest from reference TRBV9 and TRBJ2-6 gives the full variable domain: DSGVTQTPKHLITATGQRVTLRCSPRSGDLSVYWYQQSLDQGLQFLIQYYNGEERAKGNILERFSAQQFPDLHSELNLSSLELGDSALYFCASSVVGGRGANVLTFGAGSRLTVL.

The V and J genes are TRBV6-5 and TRBJ1-4; 7 bases line up with TRBD1. The J segment lost 8 bases and the V segment lost 6 bases, leaving 9 bases of the junction unmatched. Germline values: CDR1 MNHEY, CDR2 SVGAGI. CDR3 length equals 14 residues. CDR3 DNA: TGTGCCAGCAGCTCCAGACAGGGTCGAGAAAAACTGTTTTTT. Protein: CASSSRQGREKLFF.

The gene calls are TRBV19 and TRBJ1-6; perhaps TRBD1 as D (5 bases). This CDR3 is 13 amino acids long. Germline loops: CDR1 LNHDA, CDR2 SQIVND (reference sequence). Trimming pared 1 base from V and 8 bases from J, leaving 6 bases between. The CDR3 sequence: CASSIVGDSPLHF. The DNA for the CDR3 is TGTGCCAGTAGTATAGTGGGGGATTCACCCCTCCACTTT.

The chain couples TRBV20-1 to TRBJ1-2; 8 bases are a match to TRBD1. V lost 3 bases to trimming and J lost 3 bases; unmatched junction nucleotides: 6. The CDR3 loop spans 14 amino acids. CDR1 is DFQATT, CDR2 SNEGSKA, per germline (reference sequence). CDR3 in DNA: TGCAGTGCTAGTCTCGGGACAGGAGACTATGGCTACACCTTC. Translation gives CSASLGTGDYGYTF.

V gene TRBV13 combines with J gene TRBJ1-1; no definite D call. V lost 2 bases and J lost 6, with 13 bases in between. This CDR3 is built from 14 residues. The germline V gene encodes CDR1 PRHDT and CDR2 FYEKMQ (reference sequence). The CDR3 sequence is CASSLNVRVSEAFF. For the CDR3, the DNA is TGTGCCAGCAGCTTAAACGTTAGGGTATCTGAAGCTTTCTTT.

The gene calls are TRBV9 and TRBJ2-2; the match to TRBD2 covers 13 bases. Trimming took 4 bases from V and 4 from J; bases not matched to a gene: 4. Germline loops: CDR1 SGDLS, CDR2 YYNGEE. The CDR3 sequence is 16 residues long. CDR3 region: CASSPGLAGATGELFF. CDR3 nucleotides: TGTGCCAGCAGCCCCGGACTAGCGGGGGCCACCGGGGAGCTGTTTTTT.

This chain uses TRBV28 with TRBJ2-5; D gene ambiguous. V lost 2 bases, J lost 2 bases, and 6 bases lay in between. The CDR3 has 13 residues. Per germline, CDR1 MDHEN and CDR2 SYDVKM. This CDR3 reads CASSLLPQETQYF. DNA of the CDR3: TGTGCCAGCAGTTTACTACCGCAAGAGACCCAGTACTTC.